This TCR beta chain was found in a study of OX40 agonist ivuxolimab in advanced cancers. Findings and limits, study-wide: Both CD4+ and CD8+ T cell populations in blood had undergone clonal expansion by week 6 at 0.1 to 3.0 mg/kg.

Generated by immunoSEQ multiplex PCR, the TCRdb table keeps only in-frame clones and is missing some. The sample has around 92,000 clones, roughly 95% seen once. A note on this clone: Its antigen is currently unknown.

A history of autoimmune disease or systemic immunosuppression excluded patients. The CDR3 is made up of 12 amino acids. The V and J genes are TRBV21-1 and TRBJ1-2; the D call in the table, TRBD1, was not verified against the DNA. TRBV21-1 is designated a pseudogene. The sample in question was CD4+ or CD8+ T cells sorted from blood, obtained in a trial of the OX40 agonist ivuxolimab. The clonotype was recovered from an adult with an advanced solid tumor such as melanoma, head and neck, liver or kidney cancer. CDR3 sequence: CASSLQGNGYTF. The CDR3 DNA reads TGTGCCAGCAGCTTACAGGGGAATGGCTACACCTTC.